The sequence of this T cell receptor beta chain was determined in a study of cytomegalovirus exposure and HLA in healthy donors (dated by TCRdb to about 2017). General notes on the study: According to a later analysis, one platform produced both the 100 to 150 validation repertoires and the 720 or so repertoires of the first cohort. The study was designed to test whether signatures of past pathogen exposure could be identified by cataloging public T cell receptors. A separate validation cohort of roughly 130 different subjects was used in addition to the approximately 700-subject first cohort. The study combined high-throughput TCR immunosequencing, statistical association of individual TCRs with disease status, and machine learning to predict cytomegalovirus infection status. Broad study findings and their caveats: A later analysis lacked HLA typing for the validation cohort, so it scored co-occurrence in that cohort across all 120 or so repertoires. A later analysis found that TCRs clustered in the first cohort also tended to co-occur in the 130 or so validation repertoires, with 94% of cluster scores above 0. In vitro tests confirmed that a few of the cytomegalovirus-associated TCR beta chains recognize cytomegalovirus antigens. Most TCR sequences were observed very rarely across donors, whereas some public TCRs were present in many individuals. Cytomegalovirus status was reported to be diagnosed by the classifier with high specificity and sensitivity in both the original and validation cohorts. In the study, roughly 160 TCR beta chains were listed as associated with cytomegalovirus. According to the authors, the approach could potentially be generalized to other disease states and immunological phenotypes.

Taken from cysteine to phenylalanine, the CDR3 has 18 residues. Left in the record is the CDR3 DNA by itself, 54 bases read in frame from the first base. Trimming accounts for 0 bases at V and 1 base at J, while the number of junction bases matched to no gene is 10. The germline V gene sets CDR1 to SGHRS and CDR2 to YFSETQ. As to this clone: No antigen is known for it. Base qualities are not at hand, and no much larger clone is one base apart.

The donors belonged to the validation cohort of around 120 subjects, which was separate from the roughly 670-subject first cohort. The receptor library was made with the immunoSEQ multiplex PCR assay. Regarding the original processing steps: A statistical classification framework was built for diagnosing cytomegalovirus status from the catalog of TCR beta chain sequences. Drawn from immuneACCESS, this table holds only the in-frame rearrangements with V and J called that TCRdb kept. Clones are partly lost; checked studies trace under half to an unresolved V gene and leave the rest unexplained. For V, J and clone size, that table is used; D and trimming come from the DNA. Counted in this sample were approximately 200,000 clones; about 81% of them appeared once. The top ten clonotypes cover roughly 1.2% of the sample.

This chain is built from TRBV5-1 and TRBJ2-3; TRBD2 matches 8 bases in the middle. The specimen was PBMCs. The sequence was obtained from a woman aged 25 to 39 in good health and CMV-seronegative. For the CDR3, the sequence is CASSLGFTSGGGTDTQYF. The DNA is as follows: TGCGCCAGCAGCTTGGGATTTACTAGCGGAGGAGGCACAGATACGCAGTATTTT.